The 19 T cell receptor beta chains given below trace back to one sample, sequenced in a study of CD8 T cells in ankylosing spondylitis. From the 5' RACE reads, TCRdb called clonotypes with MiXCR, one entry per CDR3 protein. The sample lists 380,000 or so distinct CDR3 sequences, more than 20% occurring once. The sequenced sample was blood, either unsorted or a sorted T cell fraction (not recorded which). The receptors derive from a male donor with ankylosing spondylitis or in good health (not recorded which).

For the CDR3, the DNA is TGTGCCAGCGCAACAGGGACCTATGGCTACACCTTC. Its translation is CASATGTYGYTF. This chain connects TRBV12-3 or TRBV12-4 to TRBJ1-2, with D perhaps TRBD1 (6 bases). With 8 bases removed from V and 4 bases from J, the gap between germline ends came to 11 bases. There are 12 residues in the CDR3.

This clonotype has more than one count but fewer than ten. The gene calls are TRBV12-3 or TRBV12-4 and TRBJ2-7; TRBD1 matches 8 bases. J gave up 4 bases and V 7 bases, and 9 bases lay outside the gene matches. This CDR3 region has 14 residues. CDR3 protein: CASTIGQGGYEQYF. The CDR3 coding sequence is TGTGCCAGCACCATCGGACAGGGAGGATACGAGCAGTACTTC.

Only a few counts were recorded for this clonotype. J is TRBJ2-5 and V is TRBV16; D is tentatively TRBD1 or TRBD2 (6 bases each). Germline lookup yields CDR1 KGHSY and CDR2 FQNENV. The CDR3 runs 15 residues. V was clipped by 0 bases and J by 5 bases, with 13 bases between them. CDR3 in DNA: TGTGCCAGCAGCCAATCATGGGGGGCAGAGGAGACCCAGTACTTC. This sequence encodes CASSQSWGAEETQYF.

DNA of the CDR3: TGTACCTGCAGTTTAGCGGGGGTGGGGCTAGCCAAAAACATTCAGTACTTC. Protein product: CTCSLAGVGLAKNIQYF. The chain has TRBV12-3 or TRBV12-4 and TRBJ2-4; 9 nucleotides align to TRBD2. This CDR3 has 17 amino acids.

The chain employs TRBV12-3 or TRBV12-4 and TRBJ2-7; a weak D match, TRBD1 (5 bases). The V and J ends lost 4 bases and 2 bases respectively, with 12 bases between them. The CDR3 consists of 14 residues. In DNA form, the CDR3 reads TGTGCCAGCAGTTCCGACAGCCTGGCCTACGAGCAGTACTTC. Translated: CASSSDSLAYEQYF.

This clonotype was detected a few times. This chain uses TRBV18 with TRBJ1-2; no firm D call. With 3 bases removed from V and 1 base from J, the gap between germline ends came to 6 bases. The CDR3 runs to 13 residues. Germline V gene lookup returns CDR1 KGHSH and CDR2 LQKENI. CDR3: CASSPKGNYGYTF. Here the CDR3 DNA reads TGTGCCAGCTCACCTAAGGGTAACTATGGCTACACCTTC.

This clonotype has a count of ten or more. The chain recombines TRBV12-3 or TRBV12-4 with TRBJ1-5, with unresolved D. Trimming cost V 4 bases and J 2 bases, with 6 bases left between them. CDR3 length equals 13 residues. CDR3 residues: CASSSHGNQPQHF. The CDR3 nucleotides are TGTGCCAGCAGTTCCCATGGCAATCAGCCCCAGCATTTT.

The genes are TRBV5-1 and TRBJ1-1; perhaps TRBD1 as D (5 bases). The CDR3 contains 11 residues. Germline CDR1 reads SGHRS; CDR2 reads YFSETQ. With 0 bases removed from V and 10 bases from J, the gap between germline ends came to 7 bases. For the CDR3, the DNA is TGCGCCAGCAGCTTGGCAGGGTTAGCTTTCTTT. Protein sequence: CASSLAGLAFF.

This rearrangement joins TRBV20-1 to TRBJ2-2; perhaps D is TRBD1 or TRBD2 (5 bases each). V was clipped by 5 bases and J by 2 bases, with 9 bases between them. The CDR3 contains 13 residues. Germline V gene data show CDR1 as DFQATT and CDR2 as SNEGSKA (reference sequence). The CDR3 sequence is CSARDLNTGELFF. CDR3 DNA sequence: TGCAGTGCTCGGGACCTCAACACCGGGGAGCTGTTTTTT.

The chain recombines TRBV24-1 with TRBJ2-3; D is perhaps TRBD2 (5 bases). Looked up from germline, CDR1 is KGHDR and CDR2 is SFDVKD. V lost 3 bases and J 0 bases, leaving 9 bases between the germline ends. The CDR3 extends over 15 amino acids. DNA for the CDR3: TGTGCCACCAGTGATAGGACTTATAGCACAGATACGCAGTATTTT. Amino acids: CATSDRTYSTDTQYF.

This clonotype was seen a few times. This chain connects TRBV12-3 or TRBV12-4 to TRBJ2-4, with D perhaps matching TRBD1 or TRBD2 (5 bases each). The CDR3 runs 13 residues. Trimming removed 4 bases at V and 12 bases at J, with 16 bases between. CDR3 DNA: TGTGCCAGCAGTTCCGGGACCGCTATTCCTCAGTACTTC. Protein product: CASSSGTAIPQYF.

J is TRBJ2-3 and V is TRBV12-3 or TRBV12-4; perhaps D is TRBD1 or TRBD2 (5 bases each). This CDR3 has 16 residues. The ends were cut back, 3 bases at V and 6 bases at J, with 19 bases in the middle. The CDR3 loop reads CASSFGGRLARDTQYF. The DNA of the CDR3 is TGTGCCAGCAGTTTTGGGGGACGGCTTGCTCGTGATACGCAGTATTTT.

CDR3 sequence reads: CASQIRPRGQETQYF. The CDR3 nucleotides read TGTGCCAGCCAGATACGGCCGCGGGGCCAAGAGACCCAGTACTTC. The chain is built from TRBV3-1 and TRBJ2-5, with D perhaps TRBD2 (6 bases). Germline V lookup: CDR1 LGHDT, CDR2 YNNKEL (reference sequence). The ends were cut back, 8 bases at V and 1 base at J, with 17 bases in the middle. The CDR3 is made up of 15 amino acids.

CDR3 sequence (DNA): TGTGCCAGCAGTAATGGGGGGCAAAGCAATCAGCCCCAGCATTTT. Its translation is CASSNGGQSNQPQHF. The chain combines TRBV12-3 or TRBV12-4 with TRBJ1-5; the D gene is possibly TRBD1 (6 bases). V was cut by 5 bases and J by 1 base, with 12 bases left in between. This CDR3 contains 15 residues.

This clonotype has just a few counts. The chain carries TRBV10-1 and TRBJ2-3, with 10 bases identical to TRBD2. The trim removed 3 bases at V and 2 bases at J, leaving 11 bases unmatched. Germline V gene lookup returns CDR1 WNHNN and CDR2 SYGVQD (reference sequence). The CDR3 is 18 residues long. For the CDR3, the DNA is TGCGCCAGCAGTGATCACGGTTTCGGGACTAGCGCCACAGATACGCAGTATTTT. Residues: CASSDHGFGTSATDTQYF.

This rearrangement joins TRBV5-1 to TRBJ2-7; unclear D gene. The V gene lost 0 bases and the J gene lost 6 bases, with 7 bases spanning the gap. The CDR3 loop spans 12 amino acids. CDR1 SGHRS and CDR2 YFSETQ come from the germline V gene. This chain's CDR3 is CASSLDVGEQYF. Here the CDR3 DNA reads TGCGCCAGCAGCTTGGATGTGGGCGAGCAGTACTTC.

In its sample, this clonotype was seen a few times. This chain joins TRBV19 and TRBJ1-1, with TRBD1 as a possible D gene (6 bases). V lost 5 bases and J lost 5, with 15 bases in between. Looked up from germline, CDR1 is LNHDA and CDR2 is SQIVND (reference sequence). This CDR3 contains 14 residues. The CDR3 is CASSATGWGTEAFF. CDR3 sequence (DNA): TGTGCCAGTAGTGCGACAGGATGGGGGACTGAAGCTTTCTTT.

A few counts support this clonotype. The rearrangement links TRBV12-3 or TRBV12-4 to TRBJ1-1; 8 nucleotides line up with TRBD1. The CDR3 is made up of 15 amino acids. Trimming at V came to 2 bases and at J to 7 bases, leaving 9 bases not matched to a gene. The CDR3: CASSLHPTGANEAFF. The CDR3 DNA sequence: TGTGCCAGCAGTTTACACCCGACAGGGGCGAATGAAGCTTTCTTT.

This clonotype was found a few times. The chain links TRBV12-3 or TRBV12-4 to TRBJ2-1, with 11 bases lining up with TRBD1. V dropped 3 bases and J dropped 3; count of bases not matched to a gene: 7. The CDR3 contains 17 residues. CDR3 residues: CASSFRDRGSFYNEQFF. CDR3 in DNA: TGTGCCAGCAGTTTTAGGGACAGGGGGTCGTTCTACAATGAGCAGTTCTTC.